The 12 T cell receptor beta chains listed next were all sequenced from one sample in a study of blood T cell repertoires in COVID-19. Produced via immunoSEQ multiplex PCR; TCRdb's table is partial and in-frame only. The table has around 100,000 clones, approximately 88% seen once. Sequencing input: peripheral blood. Receptor source: a human donor in a cohort sampled during active COVID-19.

CDR3 loop: CASSPGQGAEGFVGNQPQHF. The CDR3 DNA sequence: TGTGCCAGCTCACCAGGACAGGGGGCTGAAGGGTTTGTGGGCAATCAGCCCCAGCATTTT. This chain links TRBV18 with TRBJ1-5; 11 bases align to TRBD1. Trimming removed 2 bases from V and 2 bases from J; junction bases left unmatched: 14. In germline, CDR1 is KGHSH, CDR2 LQKENI. The CDR3 is 20 amino acids.

This chain uses TRBV3-1 (or the pseudogene TRBV3-2) with TRBJ2-7; TRBD2 is a possible D gene (6 bases). This CDR3 spans 15 amino acids. Germline V gene sequence: CDR1 LGHDT, CDR2 YNNKEL (reference sequence). Trimming removed 1 base from V and 5 bases from J, with 15 bases in between. CDR3 in DNA: TGTGCCAGCAGCCAAGGCTGGCGGGGAGATCACGAGCAGTACTTC. Protein product: CASSQGWRGDHEQYF.

This chain uses TRBV6-2 or TRBV6-3 with TRBJ1-2; D is uncertain. From germline, CDR1 is MNHEY and CDR2 SVGEGT. There are 12 residues in the CDR3. Trimming cost V 2 bases and J 4 bases, with 5 bases left between them. The CDR3 region has the DNA TGTGCCAGCAGTTACAACACCTATGGCTACACCTTC. Amino acids: CASSYNTYGYTF.

This clone was counted a single time. The chain employs TRBV7-2 and TRBJ2-2; possibly TRBD2 for D (7 bases). The CDR3 runs 14 residues. The V gene lost 6 bases and the J gene lost 3 bases, with 11 bases spanning the gap. Germline V gene sequence: CDR1 SGHTA, CDR2 FQGNSA. The CDR3 spells CASRGGPDTGELFF. CDR3 nucleotides: TGTGCCAGCAGGGGGGGGCCGGACACCGGGGAGCTGTTTTTT.

This clone was observed a single time. DNA for the CDR3: TGTGCCAGCAGTTTAGGCGGGGGGCCGAACACCGGGGAGCTGTTTTTT. Translating it yields CASSLGGGPNTGELFF. This sequence joins TRBV28 and TRBJ2-2, with 8 bases identical to TRBD2. CDR3 size: 16 residues. V lost 2 bases and J lost 0; bases outside the gene matches: 2. Looked up from germline, CDR1 is MDHEN and CDR2 is SYDVKM.

The chain links TRBV6-5 to TRBJ1-3; a possible D gene is TRBD1 (5 bases). CDR1 and CDR2 (germline): MNHEY, SVGAGI. With 2 bases removed from V and 4 bases from J, the gap between germline ends came to 12 bases. There are 15 residues in the CDR3. Here the CDR3 DNA reads TGTGCCAGCAGTTACGACAGAAAGACCGGAAACACCATATATTTT. Its protein is CASSYDRKTGNTIYF.

The rearrangement joins TRBV7-3 to TRBJ2-3, with unresolved D. Looked up from germline, CDR1 is SGHTA and CDR2 is FQGTGA. V was pared by 1 base and J by 1 base, with 3 bases between. CDR3 length: 13 residues. The CDR3 reads CASSLSGTDTQYF. The CDR3 DNA follows: TGTGCCAGCAGCTTAAGCGGCACAGATACGCAGTATTTT.

The chain has TRBV7-9 and TRBJ2-3; tentative D call: TRBD1 (7 bases). Germline V gives CDR1 SEHNR, CDR2 FQNEAQ (reference sequence). CDR3 length: 17 residues. V gave up 1 base and J gave up 5 bases, with 19 bases separating them. CDR3 sequence: CASSLGDRARGVDTQYF. The DNA for the CDR3 is TGTGCCAGCAGCTTAGGGGACAGAGCCCGCGGGGTAGATACGCAGTATTTT.

This clone was recorded once. V gene TRBV2 combines with J gene TRBJ2-1; D perhaps matches TRBD1 (5 bases). The length of the CDR3 is 12 residues. Germline V gene data show CDR1 as SNHLY and CDR2 as FYNNEI. V lost 6 bases and J lost 7, with 10 bases in between. For the CDR3, the DNA is TGTGCCAGCAGCGCCGACAGTAATGAGCAGTTCTTC. This sequence encodes CASSADSNEQFF.

This clone was recorded only once. The rearrangement joins TRBV6-6 to TRBJ1-1, with D tentatively TRBD1 (5 bases). Trimming pared 10 bases from V and 4 bases from J, leaving 19 bases between. Germline loops: CDR1 MNHNY, CDR2 SVGAGI (reference sequence). The CDR3 has 14 residues. This chain's CDR3 is CATGGEGLGTEAFF. The CDR3 region has the DNA TGTGCCACAGGAGGGGAAGGGCTGGGCACTGAAGCTTTCTTT.

The CDR3 DNA reads TGTGCCAGCAGTTTTGCGGGTGGAAACACCATATATTTT. Translated: CASSFAGGNTIYF. This chain links TRBV27 with TRBJ1-3; D gene unclear. Trimming removed 3 bases from V and 3 bases from J, with 6 bases in between. This CDR3 has 13 amino acids. Germline assignment: CDR1 MNHEY and CDR2 SMNVEV (reference sequence).

The V gene is TRBV10-1, the J gene TRBJ1-1; a possible D gene is TRBD1 (6 bases). Germline CDR1 is WNHNN and CDR2 is SYGVQD (reference sequence). Between the trimmed V and J ends, which lost 4 bases and 3 bases, there was a span of 15 bases. This CDR3 is 15 amino acids long. The CDR3 is CASSVQLEGDTEAFF. CDR3 DNA: TGCGCCAGCAGTGTGCAGCTCGAGGGGGACACTGAAGCTTTCTTT.